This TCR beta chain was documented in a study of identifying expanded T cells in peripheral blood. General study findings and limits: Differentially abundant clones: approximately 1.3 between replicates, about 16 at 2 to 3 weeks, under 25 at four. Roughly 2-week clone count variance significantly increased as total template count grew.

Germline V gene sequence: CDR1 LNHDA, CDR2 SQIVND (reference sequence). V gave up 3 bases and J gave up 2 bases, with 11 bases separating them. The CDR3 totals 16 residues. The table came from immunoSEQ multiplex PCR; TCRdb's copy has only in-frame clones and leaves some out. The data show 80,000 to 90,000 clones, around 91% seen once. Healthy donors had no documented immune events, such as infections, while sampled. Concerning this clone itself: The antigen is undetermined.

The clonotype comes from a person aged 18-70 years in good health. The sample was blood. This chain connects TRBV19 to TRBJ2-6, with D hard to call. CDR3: CASSIPRVTGANVLTF. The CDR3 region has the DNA TGTGCCAGTAGTATCCCGAGAGTAACTGGGGCCAACGTCCTGACTTTC.